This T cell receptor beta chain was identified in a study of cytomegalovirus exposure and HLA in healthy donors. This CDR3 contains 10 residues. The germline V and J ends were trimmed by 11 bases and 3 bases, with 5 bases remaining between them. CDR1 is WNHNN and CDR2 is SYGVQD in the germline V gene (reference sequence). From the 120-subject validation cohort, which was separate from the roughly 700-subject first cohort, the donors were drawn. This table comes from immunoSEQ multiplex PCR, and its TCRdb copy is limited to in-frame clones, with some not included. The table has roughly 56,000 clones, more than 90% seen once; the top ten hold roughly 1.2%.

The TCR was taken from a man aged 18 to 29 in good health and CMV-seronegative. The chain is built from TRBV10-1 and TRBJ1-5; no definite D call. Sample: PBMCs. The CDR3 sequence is CAPVNQPQHF. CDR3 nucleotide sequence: TGCGCCCCAGTCAATCAGCCCCAGCATTTT.